This is a list of T cell receptor beta chains from one sample in a study of CD8+ T cells in alopecia areata. The method was immunoSEQ multiplex PCR; TCRdb's version includes in-frame clones alone and lacks a portion of them. The sample yields 100,000 or so clones, roughly 56% seen once. This sample comprised CD8+ T cells sorted from blood, obtained at roughly week 55, from a patient treated with tofacitinib. The origin of the receptors is a human donor with alopecia areata. CDR3s include the opening cysteine and the closing phenylalanine or tryptophan. The order of the fields is D gene, J gene, clone size, V gene, CDR3 protein, CDR3 DNA. D genes are given only for firm matches. Clone size is not always given. Where it is, it says once, few, many or a class for expanded clones.

TRBD2 TRBJ2-7 . TRBV27 CATRTSALSYEQYF TGTGCCACCAGAACTAGCGCCCTCTCCTACGAGCAGTACTTC
TRBD1 TRBJ1-1 . TRBV12-5 CASGFMNRGEAFF TGTGCTAGTGGTTTCATGAACAGGGGCGAAGCTTTCTTT
. TRBJ1-3 . TRBV10-3 CAIGGGSGNTIYF TGTGCCATCGGAGGGGGATCTGGAAACACCATATATTTT
. TRBJ2-7 . TRBV7-8 CASGASEGAYEQYF TGTGCCAGCGGGGCAAGTGAGGGCGCCTACGAGCAGTACTTC
TRBD1 TRBJ1-2 . TRBV19 CASSVGQSRDYGYTF TGTGCCAGTAGTGTGGGACAGTCGAGGGACTATGGCTACACCTTC
. TRBJ2-1 . TRBV4-1 CASSPTHNEQFF TGCGCCAGCAGCCCTACTCACAATGAGCAGTTCTTC
TRBD1 TRBJ1-1 few TRBV12-5 CASGTGGLNTEAFF TGTGCTAGTGGAACAGGGGGCCTGAACACTGAAGCTTTCTTT
. TRBJ1-5 . TRBV27 CASSDGSGDPNQPQHF TGTGCCAGCAGCGACGGGTCCGGGGACCCAAATCAGCCCCAGCATTTT
. TRBJ2-7 few TRBV10-3 CAISDSSYEQYF TGTGCCATCAGCGACAGCTCCTACGAGCAGTACTTC
TRBD1 TRBJ1-6 . TRBV15 CATSGTGGGRENNSPLHF TGTGCCACCAGCGGGACAGGGGGCGGTCGGGAGAATAATTCACCCCTCCACTTT
. TRBJ1-1 . TRBV27 CASSLVREDTEAFF TGTGCCAGCAGTTTAGTCAGGGAGGACACTGAAGCTTTCTTT
TRBD2 TRBJ2-7 many TRBV6-1 CASMMAGGYYEQYF TGTGCCAGTATGATGGCGGGGGGGTACTACGAGCAGTACTTC
. TRBJ1-5 medium-sized TRBV19 CASSISVQPQHF TGTGCCAGTAGTATTTCCGTGCAGCCCCAGCATTTT
. TRBJ1-1 . TRBV27 CASSSPGGDTEAFF TGTGCCAGCAGTTCTCCAGGAGGAGACACTGAAGCTTTCTTT
TRBD1 TRBJ1-5 . TRBV2 CASSTGTGIHYQPQHF TGTGCCAGCTCAACCGGGACAGGAATACATTATCAGCCCCAGCATTTT
. TRBJ1-5 few TRBV6-1 CASSEWGPQETPQPQHF TGTGCCAGCAGTGAATGGGGCCCCCAGGAGACCCCGCAGCCCCAGCATTTT
TRBD2 TRBJ2-2 . TRBV7-7 CASSLSGGNTGELFF TGTGCTAGCAGCCTGAGCGGGGGGAACACCGGGGAGCTGTTTTTT
TRBD2 TRBJ2-1 . TRBV5-1 CASSSLAGSAILYNEQFF TGCGCCAGCAGCTCGCTAGCGGGGAGCGCGATTCTCTACAATGAGCAGTTCTTC
. TRBJ2-7 . TRBV2 CASSSTAYEQYF TGTGCCAGCAGTAGTACTGCCTACGAGCAGTACTTC
TRBD1 TRBJ2-2 . TRBV4-1 CASSQDYRQGARDTGELFF TGCGCCAGCAGCCAAGATTATCGCCAGGGGGCCCGTGACACCGGGGAGCTGTTTTTT
. TRBJ2-2 . TRBV30 CAWSVPGTGELFF TGTGCCTGGAGTGTACCGGGGACCGGGGAGCTGTTTTTT
. TRBJ1-3 . TRBV30 CASTVWGVGNTIYF TGTGCCTCAACTGTATGGGGTGTTGGAAACACCATATATTTT
. TRBJ2-7 few TRBV5-1 CASSTGIYEQYF TGCGCCAGCAGCACAGGGATCTACGAGCAGTACTTC
TRBD2 TRBJ2-7 . TRBV9 CASSAPSGGYEQYF TGTGCCAGCAGCGCACCTAGCGGGGGCTACGAGCAGTACTTC
. TRBJ1-4 . TRBV6-5 CASRGREITNEKLFF TGTGCCAGCAGAGGCAGAGAAATAACTAATGAAAAACTGTTTTTT
. TRBJ1-5 . TRBV6-5 CASSYIYPSNQPQHF TGTGCCAGCAGTTACATTTACCCTAGCAATCAGCCCCAGCATTTT
. TRBJ2-7 . TRBV7-9 CASSLCEQYF TGTGCCAGCAGCTTATGCGAGCAGTACTTC
. TRBJ1-1 . TRBV21-1 CASKRVTEAFF TGTGCCAGCAAGCGAGTCACTGAAGCTTTCTTT
. TRBJ1-2 . TRBV11-3 CASSLGFGYPYGYTF TGTGCCAGCAGCTTAGGTTTCGGGTACCCCTATGGCTACACCTTC
TRBD2 TRBJ2-5 . TRBV12-5 CASAGTSGGQETQYF TGTGCTAGTGCCGGGACTAGCGGCGGACAAGAGACCCAGTACTTC
. TRBJ1-1 many TRBV7-2 CASSERWDTEAFF TGTGCCAGCAGCGAGCGGTGGGACACTGAAGCTTTCTTT
. TRBJ2-7 . TRBV5-1 CASSLGTGNYEQYF TGCGCCAGCAGCTTGGGGACGGGAAACTACGAGCAGTACTTC
. TRBJ2-3 . TRBV29-1 CSVGVRGTDTQYF TGCAGCGTTGGGGTGAGGGGCACAGATACGCAGTATTTT
. TRBJ1-4 . TRBV5-1 CASSLRTAPEELFF TGCGCCAGCAGCTTGCGGACAGCGCCAGAGGAACTGTTTTTT
. TRBJ1-5 once TRBV2 CASSEASGSNQPQHF TGTGCCAGCAGTGAAGCCTCGGGATCAAATCAGCCCCAGCATTTT
. TRBJ2-7 few TRBV4-2 CASSQGDGEQYF TGTGCCAGCAGCCAAGGTGATGGCGAGCAGTACTTC
. TRBJ1-6 few TRBV21-1 CASSKVVGAGSPLHF .
. TRBJ2-4 . TRBV6-5 CASSYGLAKNIQYF TGTGCCAGCAGTTACGGGCTAGCCAAAAACATTCAGTACTTC
. TRBJ2-7 . TRBV4-1 CASSPKPFLIARISYEQYF TGCGCCAGCAGCCCGAAACCATTTCTGATCGCTAGGATCTCCTACGAGCAGTACTTC
. TRBJ1-2 . TRBV7-9 CASSPQGTSYGGYTF TGTGCCAGCAGCCCCCAAGGGACAAGCTATGGAGGGTACACCTTC
. TRBJ2-7 . TRBV6-5 CASSNDRGGDEEQYF TGTGCCAGCAGTAATGACAGGGGAGGGGACGAGGAGCAGTACTTC
TRBD1 TRBJ1-6 . TRBV7-9 CASSSATGGSPLHF TGTGCCAGCAGCTCCGCCACAGGGGGGTCACCCCTCCACTTT
TRBD2 TRBJ2-7 . TRBV29-1 CSVNHSGTGGYEQYF TGCAGCGTCAACCATTCCGGGACCGGGGGGTACGAGCAGTACTTC
TRBD1 TRBJ2-5 . TRBV4-3 CASSQDRGWETQYF TGCGCCAGCAGTCAAGACAGGGGATGGGAGACCCAGTACTTC
. TRBJ2-3 . TRBV29-1 CSVTHGEFTDTQYF TGCAGCGTTACACACGGGGAATTCACAGATACGCAGTATTTT
TRBD1 TRBJ1-6 . TRBV4-1 CASSQELPRGLRYNSPLHF TGCGCCAGCAGCCAAGAACTCCCCAGGGGGCTTAGGTATAATTCACCCCTCCACTTT
TRBD2 TRBJ2-2 . TRBV11-2 CASSGRLAGATGELFF TGTGCCAGCAGCGGAAGACTAGCGGGGGCCACCGGGGAGCTGTTTTTT
. TRBJ1-2 . TRBV7-9 CASSLADTDYTF TGTGCCAGCAGCTTAGCAGACACGGACTACACCTTC
. TRBJ1-2 once TRBV5-1 CASSHGQSNYGYTF TGCGCCAGCAGCCACGGACAGTCTAACTATGGCTACACCTTC
TRBD1 TRBJ2-3 . TRBV5-6 CASSWDRDLTDTQYF TGTGCCAGCAGCTGGGACAGGGACCTCACAGATACGCAGTATTTT